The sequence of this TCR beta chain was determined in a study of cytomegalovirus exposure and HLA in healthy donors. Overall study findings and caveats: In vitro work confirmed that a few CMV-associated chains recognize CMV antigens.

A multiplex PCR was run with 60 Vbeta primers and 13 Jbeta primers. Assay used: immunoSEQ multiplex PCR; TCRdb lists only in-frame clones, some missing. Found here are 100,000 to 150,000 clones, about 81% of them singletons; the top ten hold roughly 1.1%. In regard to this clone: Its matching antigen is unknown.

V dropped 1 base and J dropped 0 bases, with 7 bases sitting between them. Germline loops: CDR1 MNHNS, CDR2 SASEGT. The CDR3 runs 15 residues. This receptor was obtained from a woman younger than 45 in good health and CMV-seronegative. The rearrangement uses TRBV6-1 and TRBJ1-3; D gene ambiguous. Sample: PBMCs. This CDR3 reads CASSEGQSSGNTIYF. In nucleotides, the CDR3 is TGTGCCAGCAGTGAAGGGCAGTCCTCTGGAAACACCATATATTTT.